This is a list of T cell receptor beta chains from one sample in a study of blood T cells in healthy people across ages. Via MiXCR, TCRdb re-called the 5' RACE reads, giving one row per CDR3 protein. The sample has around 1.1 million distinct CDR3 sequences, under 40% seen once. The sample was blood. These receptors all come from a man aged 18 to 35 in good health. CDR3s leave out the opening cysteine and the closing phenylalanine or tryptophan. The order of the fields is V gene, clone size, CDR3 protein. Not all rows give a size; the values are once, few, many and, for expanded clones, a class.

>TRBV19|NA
ASRGLAQSYNEQF
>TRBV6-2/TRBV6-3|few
ASSYRREESIYGYT
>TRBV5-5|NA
LSSLSAGTVNEQF
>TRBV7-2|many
ASSLGAEETQY
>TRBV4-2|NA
ASSQGKTSGYNEQF
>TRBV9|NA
ASSAGGQTEAF
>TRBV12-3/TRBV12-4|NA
ASSSNRVGNEKLF
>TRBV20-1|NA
SAFDPSRETQY
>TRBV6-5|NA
ASSYLLSRSSYNSPLH
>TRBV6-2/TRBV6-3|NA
ASSSRTGATEAF
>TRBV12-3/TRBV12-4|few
ASSPGQGSHEQY
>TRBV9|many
ASSEQSSYNEQF
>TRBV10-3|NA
AISEIAEEQY
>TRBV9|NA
ASSVAGLGFSYNEQF
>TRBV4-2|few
ASSQDRRKRETQY
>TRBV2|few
ASRRDSNTGELF
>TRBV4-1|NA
ASSQYGQGSYGYT
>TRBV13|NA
ASSLVFRDRESDTQY
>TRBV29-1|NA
SVSRILEFRGHNEQF
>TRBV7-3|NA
ASSRSGTSEQY
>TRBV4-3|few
ASSQDDVGREQF
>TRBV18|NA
ASSPIAGENTDTQY
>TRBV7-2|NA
ASSLTEVENTDTQY
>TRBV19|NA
ASSIVASMGRGYT
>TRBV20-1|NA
SARVWDSYNEQY
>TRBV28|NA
AIPRSTGENSPFH
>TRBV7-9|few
ASSPRTGMLHEQY
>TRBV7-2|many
ASSLDSPYGYT
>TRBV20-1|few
SARGINTEAF
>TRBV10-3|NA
AISRQGAVGNTIY
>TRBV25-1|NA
ASSDWALATDTQY